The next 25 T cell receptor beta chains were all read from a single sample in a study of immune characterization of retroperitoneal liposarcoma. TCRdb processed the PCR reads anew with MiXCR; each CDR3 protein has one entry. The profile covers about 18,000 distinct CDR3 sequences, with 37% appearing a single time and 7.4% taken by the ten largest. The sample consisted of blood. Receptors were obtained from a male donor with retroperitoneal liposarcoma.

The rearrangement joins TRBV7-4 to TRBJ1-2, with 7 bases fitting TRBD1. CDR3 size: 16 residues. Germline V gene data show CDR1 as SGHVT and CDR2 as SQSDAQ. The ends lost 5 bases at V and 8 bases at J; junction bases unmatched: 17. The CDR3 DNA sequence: TGTGCCAGCAGCGTAACATTGTGGGGACAGACCAGCGGCTACACCTTC. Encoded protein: CASSVTLWGQTSGYTF.

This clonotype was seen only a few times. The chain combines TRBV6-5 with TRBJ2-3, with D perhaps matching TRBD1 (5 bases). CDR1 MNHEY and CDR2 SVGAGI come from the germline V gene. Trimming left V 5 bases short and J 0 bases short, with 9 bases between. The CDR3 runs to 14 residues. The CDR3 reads CASSQQVSTDTQYF. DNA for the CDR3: TGTGCCAGCAGTCAACAGGTTAGCACAGATACGCAGTATTTT.

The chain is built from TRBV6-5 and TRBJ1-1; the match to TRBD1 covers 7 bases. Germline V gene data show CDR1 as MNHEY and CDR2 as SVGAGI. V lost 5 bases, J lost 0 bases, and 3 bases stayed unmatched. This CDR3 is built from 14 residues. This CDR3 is CASSPGTVNTEAFF. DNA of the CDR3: TGTGCCAGCAGTCCTGGGACAGTGAACACTGAAGCTTTCTTT.

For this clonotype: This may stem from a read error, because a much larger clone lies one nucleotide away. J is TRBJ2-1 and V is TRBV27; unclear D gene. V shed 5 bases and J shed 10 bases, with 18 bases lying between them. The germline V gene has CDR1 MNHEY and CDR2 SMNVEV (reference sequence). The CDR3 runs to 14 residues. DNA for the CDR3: TGTGCCAGCAGTCTGACCCCTAACTCCTACGAGCAGTTCTTC. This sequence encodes CASSLTPNSYEQFF.

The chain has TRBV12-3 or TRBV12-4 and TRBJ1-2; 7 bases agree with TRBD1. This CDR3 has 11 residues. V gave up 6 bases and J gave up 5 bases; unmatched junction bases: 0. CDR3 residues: CASRTGYGYTF. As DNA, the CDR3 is TGTGCCAGCAGGACAGGGTATGGCTACACCTTC.

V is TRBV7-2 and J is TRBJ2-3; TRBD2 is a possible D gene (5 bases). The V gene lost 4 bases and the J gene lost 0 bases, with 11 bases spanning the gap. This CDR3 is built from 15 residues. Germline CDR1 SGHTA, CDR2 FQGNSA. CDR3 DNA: TGTGCCAGCAGCTCCTTAGCGCGAAGCACAGATACGCAGTATTTT. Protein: CASSSLARSTDTQYF.

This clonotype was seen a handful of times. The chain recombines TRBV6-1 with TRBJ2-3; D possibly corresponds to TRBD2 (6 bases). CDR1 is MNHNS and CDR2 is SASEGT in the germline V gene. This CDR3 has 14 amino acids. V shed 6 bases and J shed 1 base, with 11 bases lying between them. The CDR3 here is CASRTAGGTDTQYF. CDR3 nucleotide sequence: TGTGCCAGCAGAACAGCGGGTGGCACAGATACGCAGTATTTT.

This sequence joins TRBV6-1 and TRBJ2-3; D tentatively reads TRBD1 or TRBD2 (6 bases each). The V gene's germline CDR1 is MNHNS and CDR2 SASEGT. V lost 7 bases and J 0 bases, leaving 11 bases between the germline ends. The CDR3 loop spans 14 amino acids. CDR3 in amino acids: CASITGASTDTQYF. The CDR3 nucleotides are TGTGCCAGCATTACGGGGGCTAGCACAGATACGCAGTATTTT.

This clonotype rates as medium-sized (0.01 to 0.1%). CDR3 DNA sequence: TGTGCCAGCAGTTCCGGGACTTCCCTAAACAATGAGCAGTACTTC. This encodes CASSSGTSLNNEQYF. This chain links TRBV25-1 with TRBJ2-1, with D perhaps TRBD2 (6 bases). TRBJ2-7 explains the end of the DNA better; the J call may be wrong. Germline V gene sequence: CDR1 MGHDK, CDR2 SYGVNS. The length of the CDR3 is 15 residues.

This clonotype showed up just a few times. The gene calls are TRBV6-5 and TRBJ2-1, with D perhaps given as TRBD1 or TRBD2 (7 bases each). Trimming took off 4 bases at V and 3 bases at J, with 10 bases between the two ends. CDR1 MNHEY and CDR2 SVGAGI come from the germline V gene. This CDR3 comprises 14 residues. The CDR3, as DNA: TGTGCCAGCAGTTTCAGGGGGGGCTACAATGAGCAGTTCTTC. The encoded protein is CASSFRGGYNEQFF.

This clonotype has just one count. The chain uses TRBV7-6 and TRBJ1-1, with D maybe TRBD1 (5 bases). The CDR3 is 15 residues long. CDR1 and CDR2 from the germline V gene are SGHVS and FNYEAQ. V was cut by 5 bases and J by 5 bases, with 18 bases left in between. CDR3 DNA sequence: TGTGCCAGCAGCCCAGGAGGGGAGTTGTGGACTGAAGCTTTCTTT. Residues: CASSPGGELWTEAFF. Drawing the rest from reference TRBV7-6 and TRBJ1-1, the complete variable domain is GAGVSQSPRYKVTKRGQDVALRCDPISGHVSLYWYRQALGQGPEFLTYFNYEAQQDKSGLPNDRFSAERPEGSISTLTIQRTEQRDSAMYRCASSPGGELWTEAFFGQGTRLTVV.

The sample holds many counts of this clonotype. CDR3 protein: CASSTTILRDRPNYGYTF. The CDR3 DNA reads TGTGCCAGCAGTACAACTATCCTACGGGACAGGCCTAACTATGGCTACACCTTC. J is TRBJ1-2 and V is TRBV27; 8 nucleotides match TRBD1. Germline trimming cut 5 bases from V and 0 bases from J; bases unmatched to any gene: 14. The CDR3 consists of 18 residues. Looked up from germline, CDR1 is MNHEY and CDR2 is SMNVEV (reference sequence).

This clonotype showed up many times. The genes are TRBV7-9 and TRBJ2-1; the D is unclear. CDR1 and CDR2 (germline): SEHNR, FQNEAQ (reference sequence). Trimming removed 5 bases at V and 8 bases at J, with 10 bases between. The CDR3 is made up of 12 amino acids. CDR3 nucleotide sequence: TGTGCCAGCAGCACCCCCGACGATGAGCAGTTCTTC. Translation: CASSTPDDEQFF. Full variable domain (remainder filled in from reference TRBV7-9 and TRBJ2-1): DTGVSQNPRHKITKRGQNVTFRCDPISEHNRLYWYRQTLGQGPEFLTYFQNEAQLEKSRLLSDRFSAERPKGSFSTLEIQRTEQGDSAMYLCASSTPDDEQFFGPGTRLTVL.

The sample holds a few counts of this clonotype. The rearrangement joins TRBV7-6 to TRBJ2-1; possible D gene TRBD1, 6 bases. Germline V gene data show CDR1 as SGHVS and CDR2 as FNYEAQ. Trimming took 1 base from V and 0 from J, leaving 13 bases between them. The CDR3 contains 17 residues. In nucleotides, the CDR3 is TGTGCCAGCAGCTTAGTGTCGGCAGGGGCCTCCTACAATGAGCAGTTCTTC. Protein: CASSLVSAGASYNEQFF.

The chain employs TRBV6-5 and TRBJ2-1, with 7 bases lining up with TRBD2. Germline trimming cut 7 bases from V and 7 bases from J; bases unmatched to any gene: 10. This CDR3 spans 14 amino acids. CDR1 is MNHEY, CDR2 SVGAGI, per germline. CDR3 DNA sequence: TGTGCCAGCAAAAGGGCGGGAGTAAGGAATGAGCAGTTCTTC. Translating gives CASKRAGVRNEQFF.

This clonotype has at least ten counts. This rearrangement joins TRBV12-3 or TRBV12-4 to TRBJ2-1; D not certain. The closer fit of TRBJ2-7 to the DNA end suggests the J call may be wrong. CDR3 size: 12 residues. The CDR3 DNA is TGTGCCAGCAGTTTTATCCTACAAGAGCAGTACTTC. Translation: CASSFILQEQYF.

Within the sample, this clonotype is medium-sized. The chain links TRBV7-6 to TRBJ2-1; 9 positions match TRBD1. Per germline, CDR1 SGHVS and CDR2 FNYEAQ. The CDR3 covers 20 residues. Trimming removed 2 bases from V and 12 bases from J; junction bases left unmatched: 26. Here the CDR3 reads CASSLQPGTGTTGTQLVQFF. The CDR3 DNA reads TGTGCCAGCAGCTTACAGCCCGGGACAGGGACTACCGGGACGCAGTTGGTGCAGTTCTTC.

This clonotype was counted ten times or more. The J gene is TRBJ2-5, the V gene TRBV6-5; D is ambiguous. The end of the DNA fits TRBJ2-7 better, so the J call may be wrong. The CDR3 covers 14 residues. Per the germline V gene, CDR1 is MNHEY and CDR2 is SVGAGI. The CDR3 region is CASSYRLEVNEQYF. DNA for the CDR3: TGTGCCAGCAGTTACCGGCTAGAAGTAAACGAGCAGTACTTC.

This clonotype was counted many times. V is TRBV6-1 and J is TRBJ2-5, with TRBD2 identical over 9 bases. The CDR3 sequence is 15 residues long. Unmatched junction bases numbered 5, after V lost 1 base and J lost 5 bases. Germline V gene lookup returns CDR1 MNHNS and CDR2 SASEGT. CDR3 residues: CASSEEASGAETQYF. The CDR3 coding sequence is TGTGCCAGCAGTGAAGAGGCTAGCGGGGCGGAGACCCAGTACTTC.

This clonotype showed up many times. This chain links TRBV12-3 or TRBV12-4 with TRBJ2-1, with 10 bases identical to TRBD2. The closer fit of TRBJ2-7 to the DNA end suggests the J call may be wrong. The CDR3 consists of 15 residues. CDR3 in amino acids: CASSSERGGGDEQYF. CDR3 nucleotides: TGTGCCAGCAGTTCCGAGCGGGGGGGGGGCGATGAGCAGTACTTC.

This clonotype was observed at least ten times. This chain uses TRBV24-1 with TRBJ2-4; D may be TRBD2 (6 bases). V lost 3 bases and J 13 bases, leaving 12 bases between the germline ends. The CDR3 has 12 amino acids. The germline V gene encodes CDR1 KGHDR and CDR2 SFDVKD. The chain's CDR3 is CATSDPRREQYF. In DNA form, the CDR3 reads TGTGCCACCAGTGATCCCCGACGGGAGCAGTACTTC.

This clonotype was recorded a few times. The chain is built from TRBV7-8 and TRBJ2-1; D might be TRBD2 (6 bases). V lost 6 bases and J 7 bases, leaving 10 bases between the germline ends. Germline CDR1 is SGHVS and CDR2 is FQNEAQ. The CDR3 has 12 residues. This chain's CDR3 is CASSTLANEQFF. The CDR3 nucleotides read TGTGCCAGCAGTACACTAGCAAATGAGCAGTTCTTC.

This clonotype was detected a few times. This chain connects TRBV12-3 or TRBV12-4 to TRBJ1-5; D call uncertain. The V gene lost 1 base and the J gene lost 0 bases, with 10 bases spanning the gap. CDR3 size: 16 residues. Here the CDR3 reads CASSLGGGDSNQPQHF. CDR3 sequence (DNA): TGTGCCAGCAGTTTAGGGGGTGGTGATAGCAATCAGCCCCAGCATTTT.

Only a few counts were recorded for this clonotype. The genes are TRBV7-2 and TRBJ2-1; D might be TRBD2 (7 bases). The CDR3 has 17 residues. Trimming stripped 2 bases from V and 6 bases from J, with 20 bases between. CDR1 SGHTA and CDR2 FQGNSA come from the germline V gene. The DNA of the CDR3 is TGTGCCAGCAGCTTAAAGGGAGCTATGGGGGGGGCCAATGAGCAGTTCTTC. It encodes CASSLKGAMGGANEQFF.

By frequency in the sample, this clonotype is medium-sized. The CDR3 DNA is TGTGCCAGCAGCTTAGTGAGGGGCGAGCAGTTCTTC. This encodes CASSLVRGEQFF. This chain uses TRBV7-8 with TRBJ2-1; tentatively, D is TRBD1 or TRBD2 (5 bases each). V lost 1 base to trimming and J lost 10 bases, with 8 bases between them. CDR1 is SGHVS and CDR2 is FQNEAQ in the germline V gene. There are 12 residues in the CDR3. Based on the CDR3 plus reference TRBV7-8 and TRBJ2-1, the full variable domain is GAGVSQSPRYKVAKRGQDVALRCDPISGHVSLFWYQQALGQGPEFLTYFQNEAQLDKSGLPSDRFFAERPEGSVSTLKIQRTQQEDSAVYLCASSLVRGEQFFGPGTRLTVL.